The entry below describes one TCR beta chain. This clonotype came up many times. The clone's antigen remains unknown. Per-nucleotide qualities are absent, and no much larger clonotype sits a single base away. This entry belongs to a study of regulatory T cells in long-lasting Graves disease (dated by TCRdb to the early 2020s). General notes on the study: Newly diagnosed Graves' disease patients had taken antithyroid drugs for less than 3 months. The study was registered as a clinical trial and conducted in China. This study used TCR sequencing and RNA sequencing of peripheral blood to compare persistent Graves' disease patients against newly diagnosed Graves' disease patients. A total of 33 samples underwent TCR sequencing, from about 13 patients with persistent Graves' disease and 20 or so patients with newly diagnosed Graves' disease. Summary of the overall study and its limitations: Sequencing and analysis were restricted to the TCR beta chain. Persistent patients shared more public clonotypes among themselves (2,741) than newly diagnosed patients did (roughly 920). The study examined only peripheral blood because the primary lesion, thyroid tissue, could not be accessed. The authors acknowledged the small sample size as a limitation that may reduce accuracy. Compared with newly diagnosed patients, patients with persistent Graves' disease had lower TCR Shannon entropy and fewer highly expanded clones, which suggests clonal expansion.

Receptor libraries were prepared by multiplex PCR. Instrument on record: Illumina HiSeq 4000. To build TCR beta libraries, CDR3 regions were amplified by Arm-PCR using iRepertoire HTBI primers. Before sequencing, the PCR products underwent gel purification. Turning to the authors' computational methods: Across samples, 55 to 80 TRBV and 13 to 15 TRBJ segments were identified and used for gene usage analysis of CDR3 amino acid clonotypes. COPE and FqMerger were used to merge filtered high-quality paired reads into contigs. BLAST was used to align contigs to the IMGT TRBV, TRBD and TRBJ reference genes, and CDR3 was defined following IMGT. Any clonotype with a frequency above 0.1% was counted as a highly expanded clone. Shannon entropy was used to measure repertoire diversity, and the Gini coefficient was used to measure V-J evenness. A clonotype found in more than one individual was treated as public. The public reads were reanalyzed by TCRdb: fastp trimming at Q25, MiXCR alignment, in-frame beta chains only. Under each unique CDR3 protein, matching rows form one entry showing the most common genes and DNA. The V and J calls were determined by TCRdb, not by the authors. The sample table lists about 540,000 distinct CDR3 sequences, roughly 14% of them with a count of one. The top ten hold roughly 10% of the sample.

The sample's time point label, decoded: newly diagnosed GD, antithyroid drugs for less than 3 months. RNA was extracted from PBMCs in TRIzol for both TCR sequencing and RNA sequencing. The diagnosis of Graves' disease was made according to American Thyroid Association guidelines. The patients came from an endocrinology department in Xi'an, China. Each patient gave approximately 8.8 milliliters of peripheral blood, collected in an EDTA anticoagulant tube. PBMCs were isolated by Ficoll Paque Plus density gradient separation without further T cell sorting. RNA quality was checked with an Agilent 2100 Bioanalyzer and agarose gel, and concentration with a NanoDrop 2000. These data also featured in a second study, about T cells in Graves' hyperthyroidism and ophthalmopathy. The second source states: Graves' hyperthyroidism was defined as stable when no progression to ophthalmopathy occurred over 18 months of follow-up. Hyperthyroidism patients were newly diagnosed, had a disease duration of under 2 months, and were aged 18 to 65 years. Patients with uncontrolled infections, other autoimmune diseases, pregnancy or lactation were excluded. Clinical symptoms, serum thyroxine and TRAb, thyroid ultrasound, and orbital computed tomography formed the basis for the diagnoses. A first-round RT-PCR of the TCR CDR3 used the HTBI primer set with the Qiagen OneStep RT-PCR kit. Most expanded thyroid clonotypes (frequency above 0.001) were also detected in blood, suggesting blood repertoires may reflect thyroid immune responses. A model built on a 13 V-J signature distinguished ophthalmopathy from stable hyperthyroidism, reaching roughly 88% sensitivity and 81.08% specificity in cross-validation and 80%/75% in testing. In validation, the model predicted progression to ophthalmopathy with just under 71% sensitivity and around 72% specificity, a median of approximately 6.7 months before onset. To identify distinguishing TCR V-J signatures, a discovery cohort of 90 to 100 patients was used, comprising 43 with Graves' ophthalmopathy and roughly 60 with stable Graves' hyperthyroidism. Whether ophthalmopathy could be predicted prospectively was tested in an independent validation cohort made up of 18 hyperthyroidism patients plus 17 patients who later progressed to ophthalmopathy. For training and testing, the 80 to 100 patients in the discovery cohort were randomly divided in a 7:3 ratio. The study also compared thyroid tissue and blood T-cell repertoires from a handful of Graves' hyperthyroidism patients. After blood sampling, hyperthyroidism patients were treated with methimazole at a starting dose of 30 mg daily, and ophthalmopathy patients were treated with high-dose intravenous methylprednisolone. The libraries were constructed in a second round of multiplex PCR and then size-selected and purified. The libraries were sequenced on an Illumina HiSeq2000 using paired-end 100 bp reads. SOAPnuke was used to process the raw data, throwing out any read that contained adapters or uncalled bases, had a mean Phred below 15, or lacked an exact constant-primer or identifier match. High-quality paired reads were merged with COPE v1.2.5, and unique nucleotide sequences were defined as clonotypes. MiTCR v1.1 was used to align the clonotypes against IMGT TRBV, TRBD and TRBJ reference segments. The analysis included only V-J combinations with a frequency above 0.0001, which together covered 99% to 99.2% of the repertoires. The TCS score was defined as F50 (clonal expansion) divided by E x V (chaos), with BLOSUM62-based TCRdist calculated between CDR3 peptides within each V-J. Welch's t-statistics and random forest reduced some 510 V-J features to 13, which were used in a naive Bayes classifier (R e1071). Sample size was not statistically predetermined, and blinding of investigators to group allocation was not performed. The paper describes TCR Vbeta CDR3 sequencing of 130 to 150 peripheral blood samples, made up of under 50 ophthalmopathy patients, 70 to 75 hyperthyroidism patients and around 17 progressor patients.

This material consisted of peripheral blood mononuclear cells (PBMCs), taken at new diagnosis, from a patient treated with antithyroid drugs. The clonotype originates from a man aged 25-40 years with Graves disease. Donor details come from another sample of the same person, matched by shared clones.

The CDR3 reads as follows: CASSYSRLAGSYEQYF. The nucleotide sequence reads TGTGCCAGCAGTTACTCTAGACTAGCGGGATCCTACGAGCAGTACTTC. The chain couples TRBV6-9 to TRBJ2-7, with 11 bases aligning to TRBD2. Unmatched junction bases come to 5, with V trimmed by 3 bases and J by 1 base. The CDR3 measures 16 amino acids from cysteine to phenylalanine. Only the CDR3 part of the read is kept: 48 bases, read in frame from the first base. Sequences MNHGY (CDR1) and SVAAGI (CDR2) are obtained from the germline V gene.